Listed below are T cell receptor beta chains from one sample, sequenced in a study of T cell responses to AZD1222 COVID-19 vaccine. Sequenced by immunoSEQ multiplex PCR; TCRdb stores in-frame clones only, minus some. Altogether some 120,000 clones are present, roughly 92% being singletons, with the ten largest covering 1.6%. This sample comprised peripheral blood, obtained 28 days after the second AZD1222 dose. These receptors came from an adult who received the AZD1222 COVID-19 vaccine. Each CDR3 is given with its conserved first and last residue.

v_gene: TRBV5-6
CDR3aa: CASSLDRGLLKGDGYTF

v_gene: TRBV5-8
CDR3aa: CASSLRLAGFPYEQYF

v_gene: TRBV6-5
CDR3aa: CASTQGLSGNTIYF

v_gene: TRBV11-2
CDR3aa: CASSPGRTFQETQYF

v_gene: TRBV23-1
CDR3aa: CASRRTGTNCMYEQYF

v_gene: TRBV18
CDR3aa: CASSPGGASSETQYF

v_gene: TRBV18
CDR3aa: CASSPSGGGNIQYF

v_gene: TRBV9
CDR3aa: CASSGTSGALYNEQFF

v_gene: TRBV28
CDR3aa: CASSITNNYGYTF

v_gene: TRBV9
CDR3aa: CASSVEGRRNQPQHF

v_gene: TRBV30
CDR3aa: CAWRGPGLGQSGYTF

v_gene: TRBV27
CDR3aa: CASSPLLGGKNTGELFF

v_gene: TRBV7-8
CDR3aa: CASSLPLRGDLPETQYF

v_gene: TRBV7-8
CDR3aa: CASSLSRDRVNTGELFF

v_gene: TRBV29-1
CDR3aa: CSVSGTANPLQETQYF

v_gene: TRBV28
CDR3aa: CASTDSYYNEQFF

v_gene: TRBV9
CDR3aa: CASSATDGYTF

v_gene: TRBV21-1
CDR3aa: CASSKAGSTGANVLTF

v_gene: TRBV9
CDR3aa: CASSARDSLNEEKLFF

v_gene: TRBV11-2
CDR3aa: CASSFPDTQYF

v_gene: TRBV6-5
CDR3aa: CASSSSGAMNTEAFF

v_gene: TRBV28
CDR3aa: CASRKLRPFYGYTF

v_gene: TRBV29-1
CDR3aa: CSVPGLAEHNEQFF

v_gene: TRBV27
CDR3aa: CASKNGTSGRPNEQFF

v_gene: TRBV21-1
CDR3aa: CASKSGFQPQHF

v_gene: TRBV1
CDR3aa: CTSSHPPESGNTIYF

v_gene: TRBV28
CDR3aa: CASSSNLLGQFNEKLFF

v_gene: TRBV27
CDR3aa: CASSSIPRDNYEQYF

v_gene: TRBV28
CDR3aa: CASSLLGRQKMNSPLHF

v_gene: TRBV6-6
CDR3aa: CASRNEGGYTF

v_gene: TRBV10-2
CDR3aa: CASSRLAGSYEQYF

v_gene: TRBV5-1
CDR3aa: CASGSGGALANEQYF

v_gene: TRBV5-6
CDR3aa: CASSFGPNSNQPQHF

v_gene: TRBV7-9
CDR3aa: CASIQQGDSEKLFF

v_gene: TRBV5-8
CDR3aa: CASSFRDSPYEQYF

v_gene: TRBV4-1
CDR3aa: CASSQETRLGEPQHF